The TCR beta chain under discussion was sequenced for a study of cytomegalovirus exposure and HLA in healthy donors. Study-wide background: Earlier, 100 million to 120 million unique TCR beta sequences were recovered from 170 million or so T cells by an analysis.

Study-level results: Most TCR sequences showed up rarely, but some public TCRs showed up in many donors. HLA-A and HLA-B allele assignments for most subjects were reportedly predicted accurately using TCR beta sequences. A later analysis reportedly identified an Asian-associated ancestry cluster as carrying fewer N-insertions than the roughly 700-donor mean.

Germline loops: CDR1 SGHRS, CDR2 YFSETQ. The V and J ends lost 0 bases and 3 bases, in that order; junction bases with no gene match: 3. This CDR3 has 17 residues. This clone was observed a handful of times. Its specificity is not known. This PCR relied on a set of 60 Vbeta primers and 13 Jbeta primers. Libraries were prepared by immunoSEQ multiplex PCR; TCRdb keeps only in-frame clonotypes and omits some of them. The table shows under 200,000 clones, with about an eighth occurring only once. The material sequenced was PBMCs. The TCR was taken from a man aged 50-60 years in good health and CMV-seropositive. This chain links TRBV5-1 with TRBJ2-3; 14 nucleotides line up with TRBD2. For the CDR3, the DNA is TGCGCCAGCAGCTTGGGAGGACTAGCGGGGGGAACAGATACGCAGTATTTT. Translation: CASSLGGLAGGTDTQYF.